The 26 T cell receptor beta chains given below trace back to one sample, sequenced in a study of blood T cell repertoires in COVID-19. TCRdb keeps only in-frame clones here, not all; method: immunoSEQ multiplex PCR. The sample holds some 140,000 clones, about 78% seen once. The sequencing sample was made of peripheral blood. These TCRs come from a man in his sixties who had recovered from COVID-19.

This chain joins TRBV27 and TRBJ1-1, with D perhaps TRBD1 (5 bases). This CDR3 spans 13 amino acids. V dropped 6 bases and J dropped 10 bases, with 18 bases sitting between them. Germline loops: CDR1 MNHEY, CDR2 SMNVEV (reference sequence). The CDR3 is CASSPPGGLPAFF. For the CDR3, the DNA is TGTGCCAGCAGCCCCCCCGGGGGACTTCCAGCTTTCTTT.

This clone was counted many times. This chain joins TRBV11-2 and TRBJ2-7, with TRBD2 matching over 9 bases. CDR3 size: 15 residues. V lost 6 bases to trimming and J lost 4 bases; unmatched junction nucleotides: 10. Germline CDR1 and CDR2: SGHAT and FQNNGV. For the CDR3, the DNA is TGTGCCAGCAGTCCTACTCCTAGCGGGATTTACGAGCAGTACTTC. Translation: CASSPTPSGIYEQYF.

The chain has TRBV9 and TRBJ1-1; TRBD1 might be the D (5 bases). The CDR3 totals 14 residues. Trimming stripped 4 bases from V and 5 bases from J, with 15 bases between. Germline values: CDR1 SGDLS, CDR2 YYNGEE. In nucleotides, the CDR3 is TGTGCCAGCAGCCCCGTCGGGGGGGGGACTGAAGCTTTCTTT. This sequence encodes CASSPVGGGTEAFF.

This clone was observed a few times. This sequence joins TRBV7-9 and TRBJ1-3; no definite D call. There are 16 residues in the CDR3. V was clipped by 0 bases and J by 0 bases, with 9 bases between them. Germline V lookup: CDR1 SEHNR, CDR2 FQNEAQ (reference sequence). The DNA of the CDR3 is TGTGCCAGCAGCTTAGCACAGCCGCTCTCTGGAAACACCATATATTTT. This sequence encodes CASSLAQPLSGNTIYF.

The rearrangement links TRBV7-9 to TRBJ2-2, with 14 positions matching TRBD2. This CDR3 contains 16 residues. The germline gives CDR1 SEHNR, CDR2 FQNEAQ (reference sequence). Losses at the gene ends were 5 bases for V and 4 bases for J; bases not matched to a gene: 3. In DNA, the CDR3 is TGTGCCAGCAGCCCCGGACTAGCGGGGGGCACCGGGGAGCTGTTTTTT. Translating gives CASSPGLAGGTGELFF.

V and J are TRBV5-1 and TRBJ2-1; D is possibly TRBD2 (5 bases). Deletions cut 0 bases from V and 4 bases from J, with 23 bases between. Germline CDR1 and CDR2: SGHRS and YFSETQ. CDR3 length: 19 residues. The CDR3, as DNA: TGCGCCAGCAGCTTGGCCCCTCTAAAACCTGGACTGGGGTACAATGAGCAGTTCTTC. Its protein product is CASSLAPLKPGLGYNEQFF.

The chain recombines TRBV6-6 with TRBJ2-7; D is unclear. This CDR3 is 13 amino acids long. Germline CDR1 and CDR2: MNHNY and SVGAGI (reference sequence). Trimming pared 8 bases from V and 0 bases from J, leaving 11 bases between. The CDR3 is CASFHTGSYEQYF. The CDR3, as DNA: TGTGCCAGCTTTCATACCGGCTCCTACGAGCAGTACTTC.

The chain recombines TRBV12-3 or TRBV12-4 with TRBJ1-3; no clear D. The V gene lost 4 bases and the J gene lost 1 base, with 5 bases spanning the gap. The CDR3 contains 13 residues. The CDR3 DNA is TGTGCCAGCAGTTCGAGTTCTGGAAACACCATATATTTT. Its translation is CASSSSSGNTIYF.

The chain uses TRBV6-2 or TRBV6-3 and TRBJ1-6, with TRBD1 identical over 8 bases. The CDR3 length is 15 residues. The germline CDR1 and CDR2 sequences are MNHEY and SVGEGT. Unmatched junction bases numbered 9, after V lost 5 bases and J lost 9 bases. CDR3 region: CASSLGQGVTSPLHF. In DNA, the CDR3 is TGTGCCAGCAGTCTTGGACAGGGAGTGACTTCACCCCTCCACTTT.

The chain employs TRBV28 and TRBJ2-7; 9 nucleotides match TRBD1. The CDR3 runs 14 residues. Trimming at V came to 10 bases and at J to 2 bases, leaving 9 bases not matched to a gene. CDR1 is MDHEN, CDR2 SYDVKM, per germline. CDR3 residues: CATRPGQGTYEQYF. For the CDR3, the DNA is TGTGCCACCAGGCCGGGACAGGGTACCTACGAGCAGTACTTC.

The chain recombines TRBV5-1 with TRBJ1-2, with 7 bases fitting TRBD1. The germline V gene has CDR1 SGHRS and CDR2 YFSETQ. V shed 2 bases and J 0 bases; nucleotides not matched to a gene: 13. This CDR3 contains 18 residues. In DNA, the CDR3 is TGCGCCAGCAGCTTCAGATGGCCTTCCAGGGGGGCTAACTATGGCTACACCTTC. Translation gives CASSFRWPSRGANYGYTF.

The chain combines TRBV30 with TRBJ2-5, with unresolved D. Germline CDR1 is GTSNPN and CDR2 is SVGIG (reference sequence). The CDR3 loop spans 12 amino acids. Trimming shortened V by 2 bases and J by 9 bases, and 13 bases separated the two germline ends. CDR3 residues: CAWSLSPQAQYF. The CDR3 DNA reads as TGTGCCTGGAGTTTGAGCCCTCAGGCCCAGTACTTC.

The J gene is TRBJ1-2, the V gene TRBV30; tentative D call: TRBD1 (5 bases). The V gene lost 2 bases and the J gene lost 3 bases, with 22 bases spanning the gap. Germline CDR1 and CDR2: GTSNPN and SVGIG (reference sequence). The CDR3 covers 17 residues. This chain's CDR3 is CAWSQYGTYSGDYGYTF. CDR3 coding DNA: TGTGCCTGGAGTCAGTACGGGACCTACTCGGGGGACTATGGCTACACCTTC.

The chain uses TRBV6-5 and TRBJ1-1, with D perhaps matching TRBD1 (5 bases). This CDR3 spans 13 amino acids. Germline V gene sequence: CDR1 MNHEY, CDR2 SVGAGI. V was cut by 11 bases and J by 0 bases, with 13 bases left in between. CDR3 sequence reads: CASTDSLNTEAFF. CDR3 in DNA: TGTGCCTCGACAGATTCCTTGAACACTGAAGCTTTCTTT.

The genes are TRBV28 and TRBJ2-1; TRBD2 agrees at 8 bases. Germline V gene sequence: CDR1 MDHEN, CDR2 SYDVKM. CDR3 length equals 14 residues. V dropped 10 bases and J dropped 7; count of bases not matched to a gene: 12. The CDR3 is CATGRGGPGNEQFF. CDR3 DNA: TGTGCCACCGGGAGGGGAGGGCCTGGAAATGAGCAGTTCTTC.

J is TRBJ2-5 and V is TRBV18; TRBD2 might be the D (6 bases). CDR1 and CDR2 (germline): KGHSH, LQKENI. Trimming removed 3 bases at V and 2 bases at J, with 13 bases between. The CDR3 length is 15 residues. The CDR3 region has the DNA TGTGCCAGCTCACCGCCCCTAGCGCGGCAAGAGACCCAGTACTTC. Encoded protein: CASSPPLARQETQYF.

This rearrangement joins TRBV14 to TRBJ1-2, with TRBD1 matching over 8 bases. J gave up 0 bases and V 5 bases, and 5 bases lay outside the gene matches. Germline CDR1 SGHDN, CDR2 FVKESK. The CDR3 covers 15 residues. CDR3 in amino acids: CASSSGTGSNYGYTF. The CDR3 bases are TGTGCCAGCAGCAGCGGGACAGGTTCTAACTATGGCTACACCTTC.

This sequence joins TRBV2 and TRBJ1-2; no reliable D call. Germline values: CDR1 SNHLY, CDR2 FYNNEI. The CDR3 loop spans 15 amino acids. Trimming removed 3 bases from V and 5 bases from J, with 16 bases in between. The CDR3 is CASSESPGSRYGYTF. As DNA, the CDR3 is TGTGCCAGCAGTGAGTCGCCAGGTTCCCGGTATGGCTACACCTTC.

The chain links TRBV7-8 to TRBJ2-7, with a weak D call TRBD2 (7 bases). V was cut by 11 bases and J by 0 bases, with 20 bases left in between. The germline V gene has CDR1 SGHVS and CDR2 FQNEAQ. This CDR3 has 15 amino acids. CDR3 protein: CASGGAFSSSYEQYF. CDR3 nucleotides: TGTGCCTCTGGGGGGGCCTTCTCAAGCTCCTACGAGCAGTACTTC.

The chain links TRBV30 to TRBJ2-7, with 8 bases that match TRBD2. Germline V lookup: CDR1 GTSNPN, CDR2 SVGIG (reference sequence). There are 14 residues in the CDR3. Trimming took 5 bases from V and 2 from J; bases not matched to a gene: 8. The CDR3 region has the DNA TGTGCCTGGGGAAGCGGGGGCAACACCTACGAGCAGTACTTC. As protein: CAWGSGGNTYEQYF.

V and J are TRBV6-2 or TRBV6-3 and TRBJ2-1, with TRBD2 identical over 12 bases. The CDR3 covers 17 residues. Per germline, CDR1 MNHEY and CDR2 SVGEGT. Germline trimming cut 0 bases from V and 6 bases from J; bases unmatched to any gene: 6. The DNA of the CDR3 is TGTGCCAGCAGTTACTCGGCTAGCGGGGGGGCCGCCAATGAGCAGTTCTTC. Translation gives CASSYSASGGAANEQFF.

This chain links TRBV27 with TRBJ1-5; maybe TRBD1 (5 bases). Germline V CDR1 and CDR2: MNHEY, SMNVEV (reference sequence). Trimming shortened V by 5 bases and J by 2 bases, and 16 bases separated the two germline ends. The CDR3 contains 16 residues. The DNA for the CDR3 is TGTGCCAGCAGTCCGGGGACGGGGGGTGGCAATCAGCCCCAGCATTTT. Residues: CASSPGTGGGNQPQHF.

The V and J genes are TRBV5-1 and TRBJ2-1, with a tentative D call TRBD1 (6 bases). CDR3 size: 14 residues. Germline assignment: CDR1 SGHRS and CDR2 YFSETQ. The V end lost 4 bases, the J end lost 3 bases, and 11 bases lay between the germline ends. The CDR3 sequence is CASSQDRLYNEQFF. CDR3 nucleotides: TGCGCCAGCAGCCAGGACAGACTCTACAATGAGCAGTTCTTC.

This clone was picked up a small number of times. The rearrangement links TRBV28 to TRBJ1-2, with D uncertain. The CDR3 covers 12 residues. Trimming cost V 2 bases and J 8 bases, with 9 bases left between them. The germline V gene has CDR1 MDHEN and CDR2 SYDVKM. DNA for the CDR3: TGTGCCAGCAGTTTAATGGCAGGAGGCTACACCTTC. Protein sequence: CASSLMAGGYTF.

This clone occurred once. This chain connects TRBV7-2 to TRBJ2-7; 8 bases fit TRBD1. V shed 1 base, J shed 6 bases, and the junction held 8 bases outside the gene matches. The CDR3 loop spans 15 amino acids. Germline CDR1 is SGHTA and CDR2 is FQGNSA. The CDR3 region is CASSLEWTGWREQYF. DNA for the CDR3: TGTGCCAGCAGCTTAGAATGGACAGGGTGGCGCGAGCAGTACTTC.

The rearrangement uses TRBV4-3 and TRBJ2-7; possibly TRBD1 for D (6 bases). This CDR3 has 13 amino acids. Germline V gene data show CDR1 as LGHNA and CDR2 as YSLEER. Trimming shortened V by 3 bases and J by 0 bases, and 6 bases separated the two germline ends. The DNA for the CDR3 is TGCGCCAGCAGCCACAGGGGCTCCTACGAGCAGTACTTC. The encoded protein is CASSHRGSYEQYF.